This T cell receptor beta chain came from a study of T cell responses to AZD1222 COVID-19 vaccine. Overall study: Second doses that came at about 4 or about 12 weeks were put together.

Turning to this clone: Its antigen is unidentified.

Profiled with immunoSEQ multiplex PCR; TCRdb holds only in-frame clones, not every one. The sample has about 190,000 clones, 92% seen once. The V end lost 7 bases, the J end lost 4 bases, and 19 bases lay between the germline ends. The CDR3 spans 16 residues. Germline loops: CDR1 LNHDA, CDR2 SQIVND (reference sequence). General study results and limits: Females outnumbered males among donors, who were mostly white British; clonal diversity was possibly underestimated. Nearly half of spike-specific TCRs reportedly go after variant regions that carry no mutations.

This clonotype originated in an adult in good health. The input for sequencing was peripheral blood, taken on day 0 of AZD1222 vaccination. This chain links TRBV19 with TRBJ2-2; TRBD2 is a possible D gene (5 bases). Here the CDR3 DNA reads TGTGCCAGTAAAAGCAGAGGGCAGGTCCTCACCGGGGAGCTGTTTTTT. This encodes CASKSRGQVLTGELFF.